This TCR beta chain was sequenced in a study of cytomegalovirus exposure and HLA in healthy donors. Whole-study context: The use of the same platform for the 130 or so validation repertoires and the roughly 700 first-cohort repertoires was reported by a later analysis.

The repertoire was sequenced with immunoSEQ multiplex PCR; TCRdb's copy has only in-frame clones and lacks some. The sample includes 200,000 or so clones, around 84% of them seen just once. Overall study results and limits: It was approximately 150 TCR beta chains that were listed as cytomegalovirus-associated. In vitro experiments confirmed that three CMV-associated chains were specific for CMV antigens. Cytomegalovirus status was reportedly diagnosed by the classifier with high specificity and sensitivity.

CDR1 and CDR2 (germline): LNHDA, SQIVND (reference sequence). J lost 7 bases, V lost 7 bases, and 12 bases had no gene match. CDR3 length equals 15 residues. As to this clone: Its antigen is unidentified.

The sample consisted of PBMCs. The genes are TRBV19 and TRBJ1-4; the match to TRBD1 covers 7 bases. This sequence was found in a woman between 25 and 40 years old in good health and CMV-seropositive. CDR3 coding DNA: TGTGCCAGTACCCGAGACAGGGAATTCGGTGAAAAACTGTTTTTT. It yields the protein CASTRDREFGEKLFF.